These 25 T cell receptor beta chains were sequenced from one sample in a study of response to subunit inactivated influenza vaccine. TCRdb redid the calling of the RT-PCR reads with MiXCR, one entry per CDR3 protein. Among 800,000 to 1,000,000 distinct CDR3 sequences, 21% were seen once, and the ten largest hold about a tenth. Specimen: PBMCs from blood, collected 5 days after vaccination. All receptors come from a man aged 45-60 years who received an inactivated influenza vaccine.

The genes are TRBV6-2 or TRBV6-3 and TRBJ2-7, with 7 bases lining up with TRBD2. The ends lost 4 bases at V and 0 bases at J; junction bases unmatched: 12. The CDR3 contains 17 residues. Per germline, CDR1 MNHEY and CDR2 SVGEGT. CDR3 sequence: CASSSTHLAASSYEQYF. The CDR3 DNA reads as TGTGCCAGCAGTTCAACACATCTAGCGGCGAGCTCCTACGAGCAGTACTTC.

This clonotype occurred many times. For the CDR3, the DNA is TGTGCCAGCAGCTTATCAGGGGAAGCTGATGGCTACACCTTC. Translating gives CASSLSGEADGYTF. The chain recombines TRBV7-9 with TRBJ1-2; D is possibly TRBD1 (6 bases). The CDR3 is made up of 14 amino acids. The germline CDR1 and CDR2 sequences are SEHNR and FQNEAQ (reference sequence). Trimming removed 2 bases at V and 6 bases at J, with 13 bases between.

The CDR3 protein is CASSPTDRSGFF. The CDR3 nucleotides are TGTGCCAGCTCACCTACTGACCGAAGCGGGTTCTTC. The chain is built from TRBV18 and TRBJ2-1; possibly TRBD2 for D (5 bases). V lost 3 bases and J 15 bases, leaving 15 bases between the germline ends. Germline CDR1 KGHSH, CDR2 LQKENI. The length of the CDR3 is 12 residues.

The chain recombines TRBV9 with TRBJ2-5; TRBD2 matches 10 bases. Germline V gives CDR1 SGDLS, CDR2 YYNGEE. J was trimmed by 5 bases and V by 4 bases; bases with no gene match: 8. This CDR3 contains 15 residues. CDR3 residues: CASSTSGGAGETQYF. The CDR3, as DNA: TGTGCCAGCAGCACAAGCGGGGGGGCCGGGGAGACCCAGTACTTC.

The V and J genes are TRBV5-1 and TRBJ2-1, with a tentative D call TRBD2 (5 bases). The V end lost 2 bases, the J end lost 10 bases, and 10 bases lay between the germline ends. The length of the CDR3 is 12 residues. Looked up from germline, CDR1 is SGHRS and CDR2 is YFSETQ. CDR3 region: CASSLAEREQFF. The CDR3 DNA sequence: TGCGCCAGCAGCTTAGCGGAACGAGAGCAGTTCTTC.

This clonotype was recorded a few times. The rearrangement joins TRBV6-4 to TRBJ2-3; 8 nucleotides match TRBD1. The germline CDR1 and CDR2 sequences are MRHNA and SNTAGT. V was pared by 5 bases and J by 2 bases, with 6 bases of the junction left unmatched. The CDR3 extends over 15 amino acids. CDR3 sequence reads: CASSQQGGVTDTQYF. The CDR3 nucleotides read TGTGCCAGCAGTCAACAGGGGGGAGTCACAGATACGCAGTATTTT.

This clonotype has just a few counts. The genes are TRBV6-5 and TRBJ1-5; no clear D. The germline V and J ends were trimmed by 6 bases and 3 bases, with 12 bases remaining between them. Germline values: CDR1 MNHEY, CDR2 SVGAGI. This CDR3 has 14 residues. CDR3 region: CASSYTGYNQPQHF. The CDR3 DNA sequence: TGTGCCAGCAGCTACACGGGCTACAATCAGCCCCAGCATTTT.

This chain joins TRBV11-2 and TRBJ1-4, with D perhaps matching TRBD1 (6 bases). Trimming removed 3 bases from V and 0 bases from J, with 11 bases in between. Germline lookup yields CDR1 SGHAT and CDR2 FQNNGV. The CDR3 length is 16 residues. The CDR3 DNA reads TGTGCCAGCAGCTTGACGGACAGTGCAACTAATGAAAAACTGTTTTTT. It codes for CASSLTDSATNEKLFF.

This clonotype showed up just a few times. The rearrangement links TRBV20-1 to TRBJ1-5, with no clear D. The CDR3 loop spans 12 amino acids. V lost 4 bases and J lost 7, with 11 bases in between. Germline CDR1 reads DFQATT; CDR2 reads SNEGSKA (reference sequence). As DNA, the CDR3 is TGCAGTGCTACCTGGGAGAGGCAGCCCCAGCATTTT. Translated: CSATWERQPQHF.

The chain uses TRBV15 and TRBJ2-3; possibly TRBD1 or TRBD2 for D (5 bases each). Trimming pared 4 bases from V and 1 base from J, leaving 12 bases between. The CDR3 spans 15 residues. Per germline, CDR1 LNHNV and CDR2 YYDKDF (reference sequence). In DNA form, the CDR3 reads TGTGCCACCAGCACCGGGGTAGGGGGCACAGATACGCAGTATTTT. Its translation: CATSTGVGGTDTQYF.

The chain employs TRBV20-1 and TRBJ2-1, with 8 bases identical to TRBD2. Germline values: CDR1 DFQATT, CDR2 SNEGSKA (reference sequence). This CDR3 is 16 amino acids long. The DNA of the CDR3 is TGCAGCGCGCTTTTCCGGGAGGGCCATCGATACAATGAGCAGTTCTTC. Its protein product is CSALFREGHRYNEQFF.

The chain uses TRBV23-1 and TRBJ1-6; D is undetermined. TRBV23-1 is reported as an ORF; its role is uncertain. V was shortened by 6 bases and J by 10 bases, with 7 bases between the two germline ends. This CDR3 region has 11 residues. The DNA of the CDR3 is TGCGCCAGCAGGCCGGGATCACCCCTCCACTTT. Protein sequence: CASRPGSPLHF.

This clonotype was seen more than once but under ten times. The chain has TRBV4-3 and TRBJ1-2; D remains ambiguous. From germline, CDR1 is LGHNA and CDR2 YSLEER. V gave up 0 bases and J gave up 8 bases, with 10 bases separating them. The CDR3 is made up of 13 amino acids. The CDR3 DNA follows: TGCGCCAGCAGCCAAGAAGGGTCGTCGGGCTACACCTTC. It is translated as CASSQEGSSGYTF.

This clonotype was seen more than once but under ten times. This chain links TRBV7-2 with TRBJ2-5; D remains ambiguous. This CDR3 is 13 amino acids long. The V gene's germline CDR1 is SGHTA and CDR2 FQGNSA. V dropped 2 bases and J dropped 3 bases, with 7 bases sitting between them. This chain's CDR3 is CASSLIQEETQYF. CDR3 coding DNA: TGTGCCAGCAGCTTAATCCAAGAAGAGACCCAGTACTTC.

This clonotype has a handful of counts. V and J are TRBV6-1 and TRBJ2-5; 9 bases are a match to TRBD1. The length of the CDR3 is 13 residues. V lost 11 bases to trimming and J lost 5 bases; unmatched junction nucleotides: 9. CDR1 is MNHNS and CDR2 is SASEGT in the germline V gene. CDR3 in amino acids: CAVSRDRVETQYF. Here the CDR3 DNA reads TGTGCCGTGTCCCGGGACAGGGTTGAGACCCAGTACTTC.

This clonotype was seen a handful of times. The chain combines TRBV12-3 or TRBV12-4 with TRBJ1-1; a weak D match, TRBD1 (6 bases). This CDR3 has 15 amino acids. The V end lost 4 bases, the J end lost 0 bases, and 12 bases lay between the germline ends. DNA for the CDR3: TGTGCCAGCAGTTCCCGGACAGTTATGAACACTGAAGCTTTCTTT. This gives the protein CASSSRTVMNTEAFF.

The V gene is TRBV12-3 or TRBV12-4, the J gene TRBJ2-5, with 7 nucleotides matching TRBD2. The CDR3 contains 15 residues. Trimming cost V 2 bases and J 1 base; bases outside gene matches: 4. The CDR3 loop reads CASSLLPSGQETQYF. CDR3 nucleotide sequence: TGTGCCAGCAGTTTACTTCCTAGCGGCCAAGAGACCCAGTACTTC.

J is TRBJ2-1 and V is TRBV20-1; 8 nucleotides match TRBD1. V was pared by 6 bases and J by 2 bases, with 12 bases of the junction left unmatched. The CDR3 is made up of 16 amino acids. Germline V lookup: CDR1 DFQATT, CDR2 SNEGSKA (reference sequence). In DNA form, the CDR3 reads TGCAGTGCCCGATTTGGACAGGGTGGGCCCTACAATGAGCAGTTCTTC. Its translation is CSARFGQGGPYNEQFF.

This clonotype was picked up many times. The chain recombines TRBV5-1 with TRBJ2-1; D is possibly TRBD2 (6 bases). The ends were cut back, 1 base at V and 0 bases at J, with 8 bases in the middle. Germline CDR1 and CDR2: SGHRS and YFSETQ. The CDR3 runs 15 residues. The CDR3 protein is CASSLSGDSYNEQFF. The DNA of the CDR3 is TGCGCCAGCAGCTTGTCGGGAGACTCCTACAATGAGCAGTTCTTC.

V is TRBV7-9 and J is TRBJ2-3; D remains unclear. V dropped 5 bases and J dropped 5 bases, with 14 bases sitting between them. This CDR3 region has 14 residues. Germline V CDR1 and CDR2: SEHNR, FQNEAQ (reference sequence). The CDR3 DNA is TGTGCCAGCAGCCAATCAGCCTATGGAGATACGCAGTATTTT. Translation: CASSQSAYGDTQYF. Together with reference TRBV7-9 and TRBJ2-3, the CDR3 gives the full variable domain: DTGVSQNPRHKITKRGQNVTFRCDPISEHNRLYWYRQTLGQGPEFLTYFQNEAQLEKSRLLSDRFSAERPKGSFSTLEIQRTEQGDSAMYLCASSQSAYGDTQYFGPGTRLTVL.

This clonotype was detected once. The chain is built from TRBV18 and TRBJ2-7; D is possibly TRBD1 (6 bases). This CDR3 comprises 15 residues. V was clipped by 4 bases and J by 0 bases, with 13 bases between them. Germline lookup yields CDR1 KGHSH and CDR2 LQKENI. DNA of the CDR3: TGTGCCAGCTCACGTACGGACAGCAGCTCCTACGAGCAGTACTTC. Residues: CASSRTDSSSYEQYF.

This clonotype appeared many times. The chain couples TRBV28 to TRBJ2-3, with D maybe TRBD2 (6 bases). This CDR3 has 17 amino acids. The V gene lost 5 bases and the J gene lost 2 bases, with 20 bases spanning the gap. Germline V gives CDR1 MDHEN, CDR2 SYDVKM. The CDR3 reads CASSLASSVSNTDTQYF. CDR3 nucleotides: TGTGCCAGCAGTCTGGCTTCTAGCGTTTCGAACACAGATACGCAGTATTTT.

This clonotype was recorded a few times. The chain links TRBV7-2 to TRBJ2-1; 8 bases line up with TRBD1. Per germline, CDR1 SGHTA and CDR2 FQGNSA. The CDR3 runs to 15 residues. J gave up 4 bases and V 3 bases, and 5 bases lay outside the gene matches. CDR3 sequence reads: CASSFDRGVYNEQFF. In DNA, the CDR3 is TGTGCCAGCAGCTTTGACAGGGGCGTTTACAATGAGCAGTTCTTC.

This clonotype occurred a few times. The chain carries TRBV4-3 and TRBJ2-7; D call uncertain. CDR1 is LGHNA and CDR2 is YSLEER in the germline V gene. V lost 0 bases and J lost 6, with 6 bases in between. The CDR3 loop spans 12 amino acids. CDR3 nucleotides: TGCGCCAGCAGCCAAGAAGGGTCCGAGCAGTACTTC. It translates to CASSQEGSEQYF.

In this sample, this clonotype turned up a few times. The DNA of the CDR3 is TGTGCCAGCAGCCCAATTGCGGATACCGGCTACGAGCAGTACTTC. Protein: CASSPIADTGYEQYF. The chain has TRBV7-2 and TRBJ2-7; no reliable D call. Trimming shortened V by 5 bases and J by 3 bases, and 17 bases separated the two germline ends. Germline V lookup: CDR1 SGHTA, CDR2 FQGNSA. The CDR3 is made up of 15 amino acids. The full variable domain, with the rest looked up from reference TRBV7-2 and TRBJ2-7, is GAGVSQSPSNKVTEKGKDVELRCDPISGHTALYWYRQSLGQGLEFLIYFQGNSAPDKSGLPSDRFSAERTGGSVSTLTIQRTQQEDSAVYLCASSPIADTGYEQYFGPGTRLTVT.